This is a list of T cell receptor beta chains from one sample in a study of cytomegalovirus exposure and HLA in healthy donors. Clones were read by immunoSEQ multiplex PCR, and TCRdb kept only the in-frame ones, dropping some. The table records 100,000 or so clones, roughly 85% of them present only once. The sample consisted of PBMCs. These receptors all stem from a woman between 40 and 50 years old in good health and CMV-seronegative. Each CDR3 is given with its conserved first and last residue. A D gene is named only where the DNA matches it firmly. Clone size is stated in some rows and not others, as once, few, many or a class when expanded.

TRBJ1-1	TRBV2	-	-	TGTGCCAGCAGAGCTCAGGGAGGGGCGCACACTGAAGCTTTCTTT	CASRAQGGAHTEAFF
TRBJ2-2	TRBV18	few	TRBD1	TGTGCCAGCTCCGTTGGACAGGGTAAAACCGGGGAGCTGTTTTTT	CASSVGQGKTGELFF
TRBJ2-7	TRBV27	-	TRBD2	TGTGCCAGCAGTCTCTCTACTAGCGGGAGAGGCGAGCAGTACTTC	CASSLSTSGRGEQYF
TRBJ2-3	TRBV27	-	TRBD2	TGTGCCAGCAGTTTCCCGCGGGGGGGCATAGATACGCAGTATTTT	CASSFPRGGIDTQYF
TRBJ2-1	TRBV5-1	-	TRBD2	TGCGCCAGCAGCCCGGGACTAGCGGGAGGGGGCACCTACAATGAGCAGTTCTTC	CASSPGLAGGGTYNEQFF
TRBJ1-3	TRBV6-5	-	-	TGTGCCAGCCTAGGTCGGAACTCTGGAAACACCATATATTTT	CASLGRNSGNTIYF
TRBJ2-5	TRBV7-2	once	TRBD2	TGTGCCAGCAGCTTACGTGGAGGGCCGGGGGGGGTTACGGAGACCCAGTACTTC	CASSLRGGPGGVTETQYF
TRBJ2-1	TRBV7-2	once	TRBD2	TGTGCCAGCATATACCACTCTAGCGGGAGTCTAGGTGAGCAGTTCTTC	CASIYHSSGSLGEQFF
TRBJ2-5	TRBV19	-	-	TGTGCCAGTAGTATCCATAAAAGCGCCCAAGAGACCCAGTACTTC	CASSIHKSAQETQYF
TRBJ1-1	TRBV27	few	-	TGTGCCAGCAGACCTCAGGTGAACACTGAAGCTTTCTTT	CASRPQVNTEAFF
TRBJ2-3	TRBV27	-	TRBD2	TGTGCCAGCAGTTTCGGGACTAGCCAGTATTTT	CASSFGTSQYF
TRBJ2-7	TRBV9	-	-	TGTGCCAGCAGCCCCGAATGGCGGCGGCTCGAGCAGTACTTC	CASSPEWRRLEQYF
TRBJ2-7	TRBV2	few	-	TGTGCCAGCAAGTGGGGCGAAAGCTACGAGCAGTACTTC	CASKWGESYEQYF
TRBJ2-1	TRBV20-1	few	-	TGCAGTGCTAGATTTCCGGATGAGCAGTTCTTC	CSARFPDEQFF
TRBJ2-1	TRBV2	-	TRBD2	TGTGCCAGCAGCCGGGGGGGCTCTGAGCAGTTCTTC	CASSRGGSEQFF
TRBJ1-1	TRBV5-4	-	TRBD1	TGTGCCAGCAGCTCTGGGAGCCGGGGACAGAGGGGCTCTGAAGCTTTCTTT	CASSSGSRGQRGSEAFF
TRBJ2-3	TRBV11-3	-	-	TGTGCCAGCAGCTTAGACGGTACGCAGTATTTT	CASSLDGTQYF
TRBJ2-1	TRBV11-3	few	-	TGTGCCAGCAGCCCACGTGGCGGGTCCTACAATGAGCAGTTCTTC	CASSPRGGSYNEQFF
TRBJ2-3	TRBV4-3	few	TRBD2	TGCGCCAGCAGCCACCGACTAGCGGGAGGTGGTGATACGCAGTATTTT	CASSHRLAGGGDTQYF
TRBJ2-7	TRBV28	-	-	TGTGCCAGCAGACGGCTAGGGGGCTACGAGCAGTACTTC	CASRRLGGYEQYF
TRBJ2-3	TRBV19	-	-	TGTGCCAGTAACCAGAGAGTAGGAGGGGATACGCAGTATTTT	CASNQRVGGDTQYF
TRBJ2-3	TRBV15	-	TRBD2	TGTGCCACCAGCTCCGGGACTAGCGGGAGGGGGACAGATACGCAGTATTTT	CATSSGTSGRGTDTQYF
TRBJ1-1	TRBV19	-	-	TGTGCCAGTAGTATAGATCACATGAACACTGAAGCTTTCTTT	CASSIDHMNTEAFF
TRBJ2-2	TRBV5-1	-	-	TGCGCCAGCAGCTACAGGGAGCCCAACACCGGGGAGCTGTTTTTT	CASSYREPNTGELFF